The following is a T cell receptor beta chain sequence with its context. This sample is part of a study of blood T cell repertoires in COVID-19. Study overall: Sites in the United States, Italy and Spain provided acute and convalescent COVID-19 samples. The cDNA or gDNA used as material had been derived from T cells, B-cell-depleted T cells, or PBMCs.

Seattle cases were enrolled at active infection and followed longitudinally. Under the authors' procedure: Estimation of nucleated cell counts relied on the amplification of reference gene primers. Here immunoSEQ multiplex PCR was the method, and the copy in TCRdb shows in-frame clones only, minus some. The V and J calls and the clone size are those of that table, but D and trimming were determined from the DNA. The sample lists around 230,000 clones, approximately 90% occurring once. CDR1 is MNHEY, CDR2 SVGEGT, per germline. This CDR3 comprises 15 residues. Trimming removed 4 bases from V and 5 bases from J; junction bases left unmatched: 6.

This sequence originates from a man aged 50 to 59 with COVID-19, enrolled during active disease. The sample consisted of peripheral blood. The genes are TRBV6-2 or TRBV6-3 and TRBJ2-2; 8 nucleotides agree with TRBD1. CDR3 loop: CASSSRGLGTGELFF. The DNA of the CDR3 is TGTGCCAGCAGTTCCAGGGGGCTTGGGACCGGGGAGCTGTTTTTT.